This TCR beta chain was identified in a study of blood T cell repertoires in COVID-19. Whole-study context: Sites across the United States, Italy and Spain contributed samples from acute and convalescent COVID-19.

The CDR3 sequence is 18 residues long. V was cut by 0 bases and J by 7 bases, with 22 bases left in between. CDR1 is SGHAT and CDR2 is FQDESV in the germline V gene (reference sequence). In the source study's methods: For nucleated cells, counts were estimated from reference gene primer amplification. Using immunoSEQ multiplex PCR, the repertoire was profiled, and TCRdb retains in-frame clones only, with some absent. For V, J and clone size, that table is used; D and trimming come from the DNA. This repertoire shows 70,000 to 95,000 clones, about 96% found once; its top ten account for 4% to 5.5%. The chain carries TRBV11-1 and TRBJ2-1, with D possibly being TRBD1 (6 bases). This TCR was recovered from a human donor with active COVID-19. The donor label of this sample is uncertain. Material for sequencing was peripheral blood. The CDR3 bases are TGTGCCAGCAGCTTAGCCTCCTTTGGGGGCCCTCCCAGGAATGAGCAGTTCTTC. Its protein product is CASSLASFGGPPRNEQFF.